In its sample, the clone carrying this TCR beta chain was seen a few times. Its target is unknown. The entry originates in a study of cytomegalovirus exposure and HLA in healthy donors. Broader study findings: A later analysis reportedly identified an Asian-associated ancestry cluster as carrying fewer N-insertions than the approximately 640-donor mean. At a 0.05 false discovery rate, a later analysis found around 17,000 TCR beta sequences to be associated with HLA alleles.

It was with 60 Vbeta and 13 Jbeta primers that the PCR ran. Libraries were prepared by immunoSEQ multiplex PCR; TCRdb keeps only in-frame clonotypes and omits some of them. Here the sample spans about 130,000 clones, roughly three quarters being singletons. Germline lookup yields CDR1 SGHRS and CDR2 YFSETQ. CDR3 size: 16 residues. After removal of 4 bases from V and 1 base from J, the junction contained 10 bases not matched to a gene. This clonotype originated in a man aged 40-55 years in good health and CMV-seronegative. Sequencing was performed on PBMCs. The chain has TRBV5-1 and TRBJ2-5, with 7 bases that match TRBD2. The DNA for the CDR3 is TGCGCCAGCAGCCAGGCTAGAGCGGGGCCCCAAGAGACCCAGTACTTC. Amino acids: CASSQARAGPQETQYF.